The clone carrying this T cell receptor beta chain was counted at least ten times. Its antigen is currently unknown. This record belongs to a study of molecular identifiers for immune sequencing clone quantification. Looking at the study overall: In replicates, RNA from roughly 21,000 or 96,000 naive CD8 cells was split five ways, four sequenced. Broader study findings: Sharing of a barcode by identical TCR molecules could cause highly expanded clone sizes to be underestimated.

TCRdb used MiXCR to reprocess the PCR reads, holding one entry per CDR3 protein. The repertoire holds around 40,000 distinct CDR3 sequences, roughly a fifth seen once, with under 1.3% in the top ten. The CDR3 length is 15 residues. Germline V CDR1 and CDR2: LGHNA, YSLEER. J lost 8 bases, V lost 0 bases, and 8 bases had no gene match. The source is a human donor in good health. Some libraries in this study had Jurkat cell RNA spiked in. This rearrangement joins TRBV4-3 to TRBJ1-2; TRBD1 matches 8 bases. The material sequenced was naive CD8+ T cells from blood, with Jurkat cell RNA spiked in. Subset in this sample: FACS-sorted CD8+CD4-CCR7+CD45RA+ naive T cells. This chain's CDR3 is CASSQEDWTGSGYTF. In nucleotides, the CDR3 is TGCGCCAGCAGCCAAGAAGACTGGACAGGGAGCGGCTACACCTTC.